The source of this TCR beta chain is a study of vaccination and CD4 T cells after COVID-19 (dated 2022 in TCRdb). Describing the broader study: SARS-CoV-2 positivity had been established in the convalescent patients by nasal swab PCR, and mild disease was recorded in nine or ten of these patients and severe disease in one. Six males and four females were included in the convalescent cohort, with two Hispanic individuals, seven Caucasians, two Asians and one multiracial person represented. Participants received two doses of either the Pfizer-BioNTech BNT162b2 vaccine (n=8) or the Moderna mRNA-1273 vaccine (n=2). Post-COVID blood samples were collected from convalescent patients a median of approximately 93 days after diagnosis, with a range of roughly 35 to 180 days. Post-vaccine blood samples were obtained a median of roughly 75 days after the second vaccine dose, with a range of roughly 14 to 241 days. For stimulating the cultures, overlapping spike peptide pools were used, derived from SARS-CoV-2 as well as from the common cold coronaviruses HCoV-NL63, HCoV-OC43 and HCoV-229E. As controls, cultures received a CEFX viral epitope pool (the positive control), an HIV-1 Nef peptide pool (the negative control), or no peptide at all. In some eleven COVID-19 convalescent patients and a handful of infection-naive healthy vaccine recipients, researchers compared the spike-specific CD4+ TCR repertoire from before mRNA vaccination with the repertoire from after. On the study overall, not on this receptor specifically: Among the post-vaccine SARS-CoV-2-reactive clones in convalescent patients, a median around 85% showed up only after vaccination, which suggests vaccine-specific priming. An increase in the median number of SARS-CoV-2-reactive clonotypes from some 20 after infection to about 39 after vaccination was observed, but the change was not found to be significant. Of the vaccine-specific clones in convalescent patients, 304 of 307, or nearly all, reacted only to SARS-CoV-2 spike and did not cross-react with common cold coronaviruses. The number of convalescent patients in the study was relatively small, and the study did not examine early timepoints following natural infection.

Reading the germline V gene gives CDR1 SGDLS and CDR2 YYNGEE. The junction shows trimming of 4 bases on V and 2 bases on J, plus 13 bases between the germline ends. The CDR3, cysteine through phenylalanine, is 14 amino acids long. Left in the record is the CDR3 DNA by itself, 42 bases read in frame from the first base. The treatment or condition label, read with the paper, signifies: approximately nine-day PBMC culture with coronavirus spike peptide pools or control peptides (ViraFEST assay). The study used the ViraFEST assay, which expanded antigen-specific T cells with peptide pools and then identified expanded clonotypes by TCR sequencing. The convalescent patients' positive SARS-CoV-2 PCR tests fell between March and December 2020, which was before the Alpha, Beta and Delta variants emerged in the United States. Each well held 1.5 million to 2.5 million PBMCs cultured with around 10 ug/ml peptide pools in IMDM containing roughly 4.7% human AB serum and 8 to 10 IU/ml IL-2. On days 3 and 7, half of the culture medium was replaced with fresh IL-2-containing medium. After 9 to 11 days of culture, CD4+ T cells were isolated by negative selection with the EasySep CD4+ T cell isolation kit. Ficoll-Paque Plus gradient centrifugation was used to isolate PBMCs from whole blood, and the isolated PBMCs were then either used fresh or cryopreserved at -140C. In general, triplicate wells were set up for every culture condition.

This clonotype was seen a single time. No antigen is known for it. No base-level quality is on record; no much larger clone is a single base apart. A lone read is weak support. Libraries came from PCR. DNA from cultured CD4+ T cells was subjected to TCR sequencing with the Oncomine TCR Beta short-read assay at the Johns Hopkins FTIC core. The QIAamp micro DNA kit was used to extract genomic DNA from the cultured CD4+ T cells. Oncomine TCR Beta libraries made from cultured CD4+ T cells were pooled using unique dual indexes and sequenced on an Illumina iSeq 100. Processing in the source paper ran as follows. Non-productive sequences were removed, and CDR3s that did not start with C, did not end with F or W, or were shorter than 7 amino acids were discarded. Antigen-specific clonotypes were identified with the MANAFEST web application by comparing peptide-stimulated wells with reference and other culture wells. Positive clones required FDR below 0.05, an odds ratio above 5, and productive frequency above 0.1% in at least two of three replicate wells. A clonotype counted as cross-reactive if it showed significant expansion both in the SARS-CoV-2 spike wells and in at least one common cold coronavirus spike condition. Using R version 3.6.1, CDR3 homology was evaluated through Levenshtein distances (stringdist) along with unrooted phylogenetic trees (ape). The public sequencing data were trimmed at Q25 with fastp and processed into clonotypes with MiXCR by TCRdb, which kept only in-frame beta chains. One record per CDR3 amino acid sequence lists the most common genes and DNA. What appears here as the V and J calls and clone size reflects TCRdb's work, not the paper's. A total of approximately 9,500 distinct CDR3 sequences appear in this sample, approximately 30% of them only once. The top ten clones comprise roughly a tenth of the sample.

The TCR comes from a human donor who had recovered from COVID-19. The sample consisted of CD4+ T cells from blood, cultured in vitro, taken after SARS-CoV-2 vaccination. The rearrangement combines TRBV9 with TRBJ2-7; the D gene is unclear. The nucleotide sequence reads TGTGCCAGCAGCCTTGACGGTGTTCCCTACGAGCAGTACTTC. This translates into CASSLDGVPYEQYF.